The 14 T cell receptor beta chains given below trace back to one sample, sequenced in a study of cytomegalovirus exposure and HLA in healthy donors. The PCR ran on 60 Vbeta and 13 Jbeta primers. Using immunoSEQ multiplex PCR, the repertoire was profiled, and TCRdb retains in-frame clones only, with some absent. The sample has about 160,000 clones. Source material: PBMCs. The receptors were gathered from a man younger than 40 in good health and CMV-seronegative.

The gene calls are TRBV5-1 and TRBJ1-2, with a weak D call TRBD1 (5 bases). Trimming pared 2 bases from V and 5 bases from J, leaving 10 bases between. Germline values: CDR1 SGHRS, CDR2 YFSETQ. The length of the CDR3 is 13 residues. The CDR3 region has the DNA TGCGCCAGCAGCTTAAACAGGCATTATGGCTACACCTTC. Translation: CASSLNRHYGYTF.

The chain employs TRBV27 and TRBJ2-5; D call uncertain. The CDR3 has 12 amino acids. V gave up 6 bases and J gave up 2 bases, with 7 bases separating them. In germline, CDR1 is MNHEY, CDR2 SMNVEV (reference sequence). The CDR3 nucleotides read TGTGCCAGCAGGGGCATACAAGAGACCCAGTACTTC. This encodes CASRGIQETQYF.

This chain connects TRBV5-1 to TRBJ2-7; TRBD1 is a possible D gene (5 bases). Trimming removed 0 bases from V and 2 bases from J, with 12 bases in between. Germline V lookup: CDR1 SGHRS, CDR2 YFSETQ. There are 15 residues in the CDR3. The CDR3 DNA reads TGCGCCAGCAGCTTGGGGGCAGGGCCAACCTACGAGCAGTACTTC. Translated: CASSLGAGPTYEQYF.

The V gene is TRBV5-1, the J gene TRBJ2-7; D may be TRBD2 (5 bases). This CDR3 is 11 amino acids long. Trimming removed 7 bases at V and 3 bases at J, with 8 bases between. The V gene's germline CDR1 is SGHRS and CDR2 YFSETQ. The CDR3 DNA reads TGCGCCAGCGGGAGAGACTACGAGCAGTACTTC. Protein: CASGRDYEQYF.

V is TRBV6-6 and J is TRBJ1-2; 10 bases match TRBD1. Germline V CDR1 and CDR2: MNHNY, SVGAGI (reference sequence). V lost 2 bases and J lost 6; bases outside the gene matches: 0. CDR3 length: 13 residues. The CDR3 coding sequence is TGTGCCAGCAGTTACGGACAGGGGGATGGCTACACCTTC. It yields the protein CASSYGQGDGYTF.

This CDR3 reads CAGTGTGVGEQYF. DNA of the CDR3: TGTGCCGGTACCGGGACAGGGGTAGGCGAGCAGTACTTC. The rearrangement uses TRBV2 and TRBJ2-7; 10 bases fit TRBD1. The CDR3 length is 13 residues. CDR1 SNHLY and CDR2 FYNNEI come from the germline V gene. V trimming: 11 bases; J trimming: 6 bases; junction bases outside the gene matches: 10.

The chain is built from TRBV5-6 and TRBJ2-2; 13 nucleotides align to TRBD2. The germline CDR1 and CDR2 sequences are SGHDT and YYEEEE. The CDR3 runs 16 residues. V lost 4 bases to trimming and J lost 3 bases; unmatched junction nucleotides: 3. In DNA form, the CDR3 reads TGTGCCAGCAGCATGGGGACTAGCGGGGACACCGGGGAGCTGTTTTTT. It translates to CASSMGTSGDTGELFF.

For the CDR3, the DNA is TGTGCCAGCAGCTTAGCCGGTACGAACATTCAGTACTTC. Translation: CASSLAGTNIQYF. The chain links TRBV11-2 to TRBJ2-4; D gene uncertain. Trimming pared 1 base from V and 7 bases from J, leaving 8 bases between. Per germline, CDR1 SGHAT and CDR2 FQNNGV. The length of the CDR3 is 13 residues.

The rearrangement links TRBV15 to TRBJ2-5; 7 bases map to TRBD2. With the DNA end fitting TRBJ2-7 better, the J assignment may be wrong. The CDR3 consists of 16 residues. Germline CDR1 LNHNV, CDR2 YYDKDF (reference sequence). CDR3 region: CATSRGGGRASYEQYF. The CDR3 bases are TGTGCCACCAGCAGAGGTGGCGGGAGAGCATCCTACGAGCAGTACTTC.

The chain recombines TRBV4-2 with TRBJ2-6, with 7 nucleotides matching TRBD1. Germline-derived CDR1 and CDR2 are LGHNA and YNFKEQ. The trim removed 0 bases at V and 2 bases at J, leaving 1 base unmatched. The CDR3 covers 16 residues. CDR3 coding DNA: TGTGCCAGCAGCCAAGATCAGGGGGCTGGGGCCAACGTCCTGACTTTC. Its translation is CASSQDQGAGANVLTF.

This chain joins TRBV27 and TRBJ1-5, with unresolved D. Per germline, CDR1 MNHEY and CDR2 SMNVEV (reference sequence). The V and J ends lost 4 bases and 3 bases respectively, with 4 bases between them. The CDR3 is 12 amino acids. CDR3 coding DNA: TGTGCCAGCAGTTCCATCAATCAGCCCCAGCATTTT. It encodes CASSSINQPQHF.

The V gene is TRBV9, the J gene TRBJ2-7; TRBD2 matches at 11 bases. V lost 4 bases, J lost 2 bases, and 5 bases stayed unmatched. The CDR3 has 15 residues. CDR1 is SGDLS, CDR2 YYNGEE, per germline. The CDR3 loop is CASSWGLAEPYEQYF. In DNA form, the CDR3 reads TGTGCCAGCAGCTGGGGACTAGCGGAACCCTACGAGCAGTACTTC. Using reference TRBV9 and TRBJ2-7 for the parts outside the CDR3, the full variable domain is DSGVTQTPKHLITATGQRVTLRCSPRSGDLSVYWYQQSLDQGLQFLIQYYNGEERAKGNILERFSAQQFPDLHSELNLSSLELGDSALYFCASSWGLAEPYEQYFGPGTRLTVT.

The genes are TRBV19 and TRBJ1-2, with a weak D call TRBD1 (5 bases). CDR1 LNHDA and CDR2 SQIVND come from the germline V gene (reference sequence). Trimming took 3 bases from V and 5 from J, leaving 10 bases between them. CDR3 length equals 13 residues. The CDR3 DNA reads as TGTGCCAGTAGTATCGACAGTATTTATGGCTACACCTTC. Its translation is CASSIDSIYGYTF.

The chain combines TRBV6-6 with TRBJ1-4; D not certain. Germline assignment: CDR1 MNHNY and CDR2 SVGAGI (reference sequence). Trimming stripped 6 bases from V and 8 bases from J, with 13 bases between. The length of the CDR3 is 13 residues. CDR3 loop: CASSHQEDEKLFF. The CDR3 nucleotides read TGTGCCAGCAGCCATCAGGAGGACGAAAAACTGTTTTTT.